This entry lists 30 T cell receptor beta chains sequenced from one sample in a study of CD8 T cells in ankylosing spondylitis. TCRdb itself ran the 5' RACE reads through MiXCR, one entry per CDR3 protein. Of 230,000 or so distinct CDR3 sequences listed, about 24% are singletons. Specimen: blood, either unsorted or a sorted T cell fraction (not recorded which). The receptor set was obtained from a male donor with ankylosing spondylitis or in good health (not recorded which).

In this sample, this clonotype turned up a few times. The chain recombines TRBV5-4 with TRBJ2-1; TRBD2 aligns across 9 bases. Germline CDR1 is SGHNT and CDR2 is YYREEE (reference sequence). Germline trimming cut 2 bases from V and 7 bases from J; bases unmatched to any gene: 10. This CDR3 spans 16 amino acids. CDR3 in DNA: TGTGCCAGCAGCTTCTTTCGCGGGACTAGCAATAATGAGCAGTTCTTC. Its translation is CASSFFRGTSNNEQFF.

The table lists this clonotype with many counts. The rearrangement links TRBV24-1 to TRBJ2-3; D is uncertain. The CDR3 has 16 amino acids. Per the germline V gene, CDR1 is KGHDR and CDR2 is SFDVKD. V gave up 3 bases and J gave up 0 bases, with 12 bases separating them. In DNA form, the CDR3 reads TGTGCCACCAGTGATACCGGATCGGGTAGCACAGATACGCAGTATTTT. Protein product: CATSDTGSGSTDTQYF.

This chain links TRBV12-3 or TRBV12-4 with TRBJ2-3; D is uncertain. There are 12 residues in the CDR3. V lost 4 bases, J lost 10 bases, and 12 bases lay in between. The chain's CDR3 is CASSSPAGAQYF. The DNA for the CDR3 is TGTGCCAGCAGTTCTCCGGCTGGCGCGCAGTATTTT.

This clonotype was observed a few times. The chain employs TRBV4-2 and TRBJ1-1; D perhaps matches TRBD1 (5 bases). V dropped 0 bases and J dropped 3 bases, with 11 bases sitting between them. The CDR3 has 15 amino acids. Germline V CDR1 and CDR2: LGHNA, YNFKEQ. In DNA form, the CDR3 reads TGTGCCAGCAGCCAAGAGGCTGGGGGGGACACTGAAGCTTTCTTT. Translated: CASSQEAGGDTEAFF.

Turning to this clonotype: A read error may explain this, as a much larger clone is one base away. The chain couples TRBV20-1 to TRBJ2-7; D gene ambiguous. The CDR3 covers 12 residues. In germline, CDR1 is DFQATT, CDR2 SNEGSKA (reference sequence). CDR3: CSAKRSTYEQHF. In DNA form, the CDR3 reads TGCAGTGCTAAACGTAGTACCTACGAGCAGCACTTC.

The table lists this clonotype with many counts. The V and J genes are TRBV12-3 or TRBV12-4 and TRBJ2-1; D may be TRBD2 (6 bases). Trimming removed 3 bases at V and 9 bases at J, with 12 bases between. This CDR3 has 13 residues. CDR3 residues: CASSFLGGSEQFF. For the CDR3, the DNA is TGTGCCAGCAGTTTTTTAGGAGGGTCTGAGCAGTTCTTC.

This clonotype was detected a few times. The V gene is TRBV11-2, the J gene TRBJ2-6; the match to TRBD1 covers 8 bases. Germline CDR1 SGHAT, CDR2 FQNNGV. The ends lost 4 bases at V and 0 bases at J; junction bases unmatched: 11. The CDR3 runs 19 residues. The CDR3 DNA follows: TGTGCCAGCAGCTCCAGCGGCCAGGGGGCTCTCTCTGGGGCCAACGTCCTGACTTTC. Protein product: CASSSSGQGALSGANVLTF. Supplemented by reference TRBV11-2 and TRBJ2-6, the full variable domain reads EAGVAQSPRYKIIEKRQSVAFWCNPISGHATLYWYQQILGQGPKLLIQFQNNGVVDDSQLPKDRFSAERLKGVDSTLKIQPAKLEDSAVYLCASSSSGQGALSGANVLTFGAGSRLTVL.

The J gene is TRBJ2-3, the V gene TRBV12-3 or TRBV12-4, with 9 positions matching TRBD2. The CDR3 has 16 residues. J was trimmed by 2 bases and V by 3 bases; bases with no gene match: 6. Here the CDR3 reads CASSFGLAGPTDTQYF. Here the CDR3 DNA reads TGTGCCAGCAGTTTCGGCCTAGCGGGGCCCACAGATACGCAGTATTTT.

This clonotype was seen a handful of times. The chain carries TRBV20-1 and TRBJ1-4; maybe TRBD1 (5 bases). This CDR3 region has 14 residues. V lost 2 bases, J lost 4 bases, and 11 bases lay in between. Germline V gene data show CDR1 as DFQATT and CDR2 as SNEGSKA (reference sequence). CDR3 sequence reads: CSARWGGLNEKLFF. CDR3 sequence (DNA): TGCAGTGCTAGATGGGGCGGTCTTAATGAAAAACTGTTTTTT.

This clonotype was seen a handful of times. The gene calls are TRBV10-3 and TRBJ2-7, with TRBD2 identical over 8 bases. From germline, CDR1 is ENHRY and CDR2 SYGVKD. Trimming took 2 bases from V and 6 from J; bases not matched to a gene: 6. The CDR3 is 14 residues long. The DNA of the CDR3 is TGTGCCATCAGTGAGGCGGGGGGTTCTGGCGAGCAGTACTTC. Translated: CAISEAGGSGEQYF.

The chain carries TRBV29-1 and TRBJ2-7; possibly TRBD2 for D (5 bases). This CDR3 is built from 12 residues. Germline CDR1 and CDR2: SQVTM and ANQGSEA. V was cut by 8 bases and J by 3 bases, with 14 bases left in between. CDR3 sequence reads: CSPPLGVYEQYF. As DNA, the CDR3 is TGCAGCCCCCCCCTCGGGGTCTACGAGCAGTACTTC.

The sample holds many counts of this clonotype. CDR3 residues: CASSQERITQPQHF. CDR3 DNA: TGCGCCAGCAGCCAAGAGAGAATAACTCAGCCCCAGCATTTT. The chain joins TRBV4-1 to TRBJ1-5; D unresolved. The germline V gene encodes CDR1 MGHRA and CDR2 YSYEKL. The CDR3 contains 14 residues. V gave up 0 bases and J gave up 6 bases, with 9 bases separating them.

This clonotype came up many times. The chain links TRBV11-1 to TRBJ1-6, with 7 bases matching TRBD1. The CDR3 spans 14 residues. Germline V gene lookup returns CDR1 SGHAT and CDR2 FQDESV (reference sequence). Unmatched junction bases numbered 2, after V lost 5 bases and J lost 4 bases. Here the CDR3 reads CASSPGQYNSPLHF. CDR3 coding DNA: TGTGCCAGCAGCCCGGGACAGTATAATTCACCCCTCCACTTT.

This clonotype showed up just a few times. The chain links TRBV12-3 or TRBV12-4 to TRBJ2-5; 9 bases align to TRBD2. This CDR3 is 15 amino acids long. Trimming removed 0 bases from V and 3 bases from J; junction bases left unmatched: 2. The CDR3 sequence: CASSLASGGEETQYF. The CDR3 DNA reads as TGTGCCAGCAGTTTAGCTAGCGGGGGCGAAGAGACCCAGTACTTC.

CDR3 nucleotides: TGTGCCAGCTCACCATTCGCCAGGGGGCGAGATGAGCAGTTCTTC. This codes for CASSPFARGRDEQFF. This chain connects TRBV18 to TRBJ2-1; 8 bases are shared with TRBD1. This CDR3 spans 15 amino acids. J gave up 8 bases and V 2 bases, and 8 bases lay outside the gene matches. CDR1 KGHSH and CDR2 LQKENI come from the germline V gene.

This clonotype was seen ten or more times. The genes are TRBV7-2 and TRBJ2-3, with D possibly being TRBD1 (5 bases). This CDR3 contains 15 residues. Trimming took off 4 bases at V and 4 bases at J, with 15 bases between the two ends. Germline V CDR1 and CDR2: SGHTA, FQGNSA. CDR3 in DNA: TGTGCCAGCAGCTCTGGGGCCACGGGTCCAGATACGCAGTATTTT. This gives the protein CASSSGATGPDTQYF.

In this sample, this clonotype turned up a few times. The rearrangement uses TRBV12-3 or TRBV12-4 and TRBJ2-5, with 11 bases fitting TRBD1. V lost 5 bases, J lost 4 bases, and 6 bases stayed unmatched. The CDR3 consists of 15 residues. CDR3 in amino acids: CASSGQGAVVETQYF. The CDR3 nucleotides read TGTGCCAGCAGTGGACAGGGGGCGGTGGTAGAGACCCAGTACTTC.

This clonotype came up many times. This chain uses TRBV6-1 with TRBJ2-5, with D tentatively TRBD2 (6 bases). Trimming cost V 5 bases and J 4 bases, with 20 bases left between them. Germline loops: CDR1 MNHNS, CDR2 SASEGT. The CDR3 covers 16 residues. Here the CDR3 reads CASSNAGGGGPETQYF. DNA of the CDR3: TGTGCCAGCAGTAACGCAGGAGGAGGAGGGCCAGAGACCCAGTACTTC.

V is TRBV20-1 and J is TRBJ1-5, with a tentative D call TRBD1 (6 bases). V was clipped by 3 bases and J by 4 bases, with 13 bases between them. The CDR3 covers 14 residues. The germline gives CDR1 DFQATT, CDR2 SNEGSKA (reference sequence). In nucleotides, the CDR3 is TGCAGTGCTAGTGGGGGGCAGGGAAATCAGCCCCAGCATTTT. This encodes CSASGGQGNQPQHF.

V gene TRBV12-3 or TRBV12-4 combines with J gene TRBJ2-6, with D tentatively TRBD1 (5 bases). Trimming stripped 4 bases from V and 2 bases from J, with 6 bases between. This CDR3 has 14 residues. The CDR3 region is CASSSRAGANVLTF. CDR3 bases: TGTGCCAGCAGTTCCAGGGCTGGGGCCAACGTCCTGACTTTC.

Ten or more counts support this clonotype. This chain connects TRBV12-3 or TRBV12-4 to TRBJ2-1, with D perhaps matching TRBD2 (5 bases). V was trimmed by 1 base and J by 8 bases, leaving 9 bases between them. This CDR3 contains 13 residues. The CDR3 DNA reads as TGTGCCAGCAGTTTAGACGGGGTCCATGAGCAGTTCTTC. Protein: CASSLDGVHEQFF.

This clonotype was counted only a few times. The rearrangement joins TRBV20-1 to TRBJ1-1; 7 positions match TRBD1. Germline V gene lookup returns CDR1 DFQATT and CDR2 SNEGSKA (reference sequence). The CDR3 is made up of 16 amino acids. Losses at the gene ends were 2 bases for V and 5 bases for J; bases not matched to a gene: 14. The DNA of the CDR3 is TGCAGTGCTAGAAATACTAACGGACAGGCGGGGACTGAAGCTTTCTTT. Its translation is CSARNTNGQAGTEAFF.

V gene TRBV20-1 combines with J gene TRBJ2-3, with no clear D. V was pared by 5 bases and J by 2 bases, with 8 bases between. Germline V lookup: CDR1 DFQATT, CDR2 SNEGSKA (reference sequence). The CDR3 length is 12 residues. The CDR3 DNA reads TGCAGTGCTTCCTTAACCACAGATACGCAGTATTTT. As protein: CSASLTTDTQYF.

V gene TRBV7-9 combines with J gene TRBJ2-1; 7 bases line up with TRBD2. V was pared by 3 bases and J by 15 bases, with 11 bases of the junction left unmatched. Germline CDR1 is SEHNR and CDR2 is FQNEAQ (reference sequence). The CDR3 has 13 residues. DNA of the CDR3: TGTGCCAGCAGCTTGATGGCGGGGGAGGGCACGTTCTTC. Protein sequence: CASSLMAGEGTFF.

This chain joins TRBV20-1 and TRBJ1-2; D perhaps matches TRBD1 (5 bases). This CDR3 is 14 amino acids long. The V end was cut by 0 bases, the J end by 3 bases, with 11 bases between. CDR1 and CDR2 (germline): DFQATT, SNEGSKA (reference sequence). This CDR3 reads CSARDRPGDYGYTF. The CDR3 DNA is TGCAGTGCTAGAGACCGCCCGGGGGACTATGGCTACACCTTC.

This clonotype was observed a few times. The V gene is TRBV20-1, the J gene TRBJ2-3, with D maybe TRBD2 (6 bases). The CDR3 sequence is 14 residues long. Germline-derived CDR1 and CDR2 are DFQATT and SNEGSKA (reference sequence). Trimming took off 6 bases at V and 9 bases at J, with 22 bases between the two ends. This CDR3 reads CSAAALRETGTQYF. The CDR3 nucleotides are TGCAGTGCCGCAGCGCTACGGGAGACTGGGACGCAGTATTTT.

This sequence joins TRBV12-3 or TRBV12-4 and TRBJ2-1, with D possibly being TRBD2 (6 bases). The CDR3 contains 16 residues. The V end was cut by 7 bases, the J end by 7 bases, with 23 bases between. The CDR3 DNA is TGTGCCAGCACCGATAGGGACTCCTCCCTCCTAAATGAGCAGTTCTTC. Its protein is CASTDRDSSLLNEQFF.

This clonotype was seen repeatedly, ten times or more. The chain employs TRBV20-1 and TRBJ1-5; possible D gene TRBD1, 6 bases. The CDR3 spans 14 residues. Germline V CDR1 and CDR2: DFQATT, SNEGSKA (reference sequence). The V gene lost 5 bases and the J gene lost 1 base, with 12 bases spanning the gap. In DNA, the CDR3 is TGCAGTGCTCTACAGGGTTCCAGCAATCAGCCCCAGCATTTT. It specifies CSALQGSSNQPQHF.

In this sample, this clonotype turned up a few times. This chain connects TRBV20-1 to TRBJ2-7; D is perhaps TRBD1 (7 bases). Germline V gene data show CDR1 as DFQATT and CDR2 as SNEGSKA (reference sequence). V was clipped by 5 bases and J by 6 bases, with 17 bases between them. This CDR3 has 13 amino acids. The CDR3 nucleotides read TGCAGTGCTCAACTGGACAGGAGGGGCGAGCAGTACTTC. Its translation is CSAQLDRRGEQYF.

The sample holds a few counts of this clonotype. The rearrangement joins TRBV10-3 to TRBJ1-2; unclear D gene. V lost 4 bases to trimming and J lost 3 bases, with 9 bases between them. Germline V gene sequence: CDR1 ENHRY, CDR2 SYGVKD. CDR3 length equals 13 residues. In nucleotides, the CDR3 is TGTGCCATCAGTGGGGCGGAGCACTATGGCTACACCTTC. This sequence encodes CAISGAEHYGYTF.